This TCR beta chain is drawn from a study of cytomegalovirus exposure and HLA in healthy donors. Broader study findings: In vitro confirmation showed a few CMV-associated chains to be CMV antigen specific. The tendency of first-cohort TCR clusters to co-occur in the roughly 120 validation repertoires was identified by a subsequent analysis. Some TCR beta chains (about 170 of them) were listed as cytomegalovirus-associated.

Only one count was recorded for this clone. The antigen is undetermined. Germline CDR1 is SEHNR and CDR2 is FQNEAQ (reference sequence). V was cut by 5 bases and J by 8 bases, with 10 bases left in between. This CDR3 is built from 12 residues. TCRdb's table, derived via immunoSEQ multiplex PCR, lists solely in-frame clones and lacks some. The sample holds 45,000 to 70,000 clones, approximately 93% seen once. Donors came from a validation cohort of 90 to 150 subjects, distinct from the first 666-subject cohort. The TCR originated in a woman between 18 and 30 years old in good health and CMV-seronegative. Sample: PBMCs. V is TRBV7-9 and J is TRBJ1-5; a weak D match, TRBD1 (5 bases). Written as DNA, the CDR3 is TGTGCCAGCAGCGTCCAGGGTGAGCCCCAGCATTTT. This codes for CASSVQGEPQHF.